A single sample is the source of the 25 T cell receptor beta chains below, sequenced in a study of control samples from healthy donors and cancer patients. Repertoires were generated with immunoSEQ multiplex PCR, while TCRdb's copy carries only in-frame clones and drops some. Found here are some 140,000 clones, over 85% of them singletons; the top ten hold about 10%. Sequenced sample: blood. Receptors were obtained from a young man in good health.

The chain has TRBV19 and TRBJ2-3; 10 nucleotides align to TRBD2. Germline loops: CDR1 LNHDA, CDR2 SQIVND (reference sequence). This CDR3 has 16 residues. The junction had 7 bases not matched to a gene; V was cut back by 5 bases and J by 2 bases. CDR3 region: CASSSLAGEHTDTQYF. In nucleotides, the CDR3 is TGTGCCAGTAGTTCGCTAGCGGGAGAACACACAGATACGCAGTATTTT. The full variable domain, rest sourced from reference TRBV19 and TRBJ2-3, is DGGITQSPKYLFRKEGQNVTLSCEQNLNHDAMYWYRQDPGQGLRLIYYSQIVNDFQKGDIAEGYSVSREKKESFPLTVTSAQKNPTAFYLCASSSLAGEHTDTQYFGPGTRLTVL.

This clone was found once. The chain couples TRBV30 to TRBJ1-1, with D possibly being TRBD1 (5 bases). V lost 0 bases to trimming and J lost 5 bases, with 16 bases between them. The V gene's germline CDR1 is GTSNPN and CDR2 SVGIG (reference sequence). There are 15 residues in the CDR3. CDR3 bases: TGTGCCTGGAGTGTACCTAAAGGGGAGTGGACTGAAGCTTTCTTT. Amino acid sequence: CAWSVPKGEWTEAFF. The entire variable domain, with the rest obtained from reference TRBV30 and TRBJ1-1, is as follows: SQTIHQWPATLVQPVGSPLSLECTVEGTSNPNLYWYRQAAGRGLQLLFYSVGIGQISSEVPQNLSASRPQDRQFILSSKKLLLSDSGFYLCAWSVPKGEWTEAFFGQGTRLTVV.

The J gene is TRBJ2-7, the V gene TRBV5-6, with D perhaps TRBD1 (5 bases). Germline CDR1 SGHDT, CDR2 YYEEEE. V shed 0 bases and J shed 4 bases, with 17 bases lying between them. This CDR3 has 16 residues. CDR3 DNA: TGTGCCAGCAGCTTGGACCTGGGGCAGGTGGTTTACGAGCAGTACTTC. It is translated as CASSLDLGQVVYEQYF.

The CDR3 reads CAWKGLAASDEQFF. In DNA, the CDR3 is TGTGCCTGGAAAGGACTAGCGGCATCAGATGAGCAGTTCTTC. The rearrangement links TRBV30 to TRBJ2-1; 10 bases align to TRBD2. Trimming took 4 bases from V and 8 from J; bases not matched to a gene: 8. Germline values: CDR1 GTSNPN, CDR2 SVGIG (reference sequence). CDR3 length: 14 amino acids. The complete variable domain, with remaining parts taken from reference TRBV30 and TRBJ2-1, reads SQTIHQWPATLVQPVGSPLSLECTVEGTSNPNLYWYRQAAGRGLQLLFYSVGIGQISSEVPQNLSASRPQDRQFILSSKKLLLSDSGFYLCAWKGLAASDEQFFGPGTRLTVL.

V and J are TRBV20-1 and TRBJ2-2; 9 bases align to TRBD2. The V segment lost 3 bases and the J segment 4 bases; nucleotides outside the gene matches: 6. CDR1 and CDR2 from the germline V gene are DFQATT and SNEGSKA (reference sequence). The length of the CDR3 is 15 residues. In DNA, the CDR3 is TGCAGTGCTAGTCTGGGCGGGAGGGCCACCGGGGAGCTGTTTTTT. Translated: CSASLGGRATGELFF.

This clone appeared a single time. The chain joins TRBV4-3 to TRBJ1-1, with TRBD1 matching over 7 bases. The V and J ends lost 0 bases and 4 bases, in that order; junction bases with no gene match: 5. Germline V lookup: CDR1 LGHNA, CDR2 YSLEER. The CDR3 is made up of 15 amino acids. The DNA for the CDR3 is TGCGCCAGCAGCCAAGATATGACAGGGCGCACTGAAGCTTTCTTT. Its protein is CASSQDMTGRTEAFF.

This clone is a singleton in its sample. V is TRBV2 and J is TRBJ2-1; D is unclear. V lost 6 bases, J lost 5 bases, and 11 bases lay in between. Germline CDR1 reads SNHLY; CDR2 reads FYNNEI. The CDR3 consists of 13 residues. CDR3 DNA: TGTGCCAGCAGCCTGTCGCGTCACAATGAGCAGTTCTTC. Translated: CASSLSRHNEQFF.

This clone was detected only once. The chain joins TRBV25-1 to TRBJ2-5, with TRBD2 matching 10 bases. Germline CDR1 MGHDK, CDR2 SYGVNS. V lost 4 bases, J lost 4 bases, and 6 bases stayed unmatched. This CDR3 contains 15 residues. DNA of the CDR3: TGTGCCAGCAGTGGGAATCTAGCGGGAGTAGAGACCCAGTACTTC. Translating it yields CASSGNLAGVETQYF.

V gene TRBV18 combines with J gene TRBJ1-2; D unresolved. There are 12 residues in the CDR3. CDR1 and CDR2 from the germline V gene are KGHSH and LQKENI. Between the trimmed V and J ends, which lost 6 bases and 1 base, there was a span of 6 bases. CDR3 region: CASSPGNYGYTF. DNA for the CDR3: TGTGCCAGCTCTCCCGGTAACTATGGCTACACCTTC.

The chain carries TRBV28 and TRBJ2-7; 8 nucleotides align to TRBD1. In germline, CDR1 is MDHEN, CDR2 SYDVKM. V dropped 5 bases and J dropped 3; count of bases not matched to a gene: 12. CDR3 length equals 16 residues. The CDR3, as DNA: TGTGCCAGCAGTAGCGCCTCCGGGACAGGAATCTACGAGCAGTACTTC. Translated, it gives CASSSASGTGIYEQYF.

The V gene is TRBV28, the J gene TRBJ2-7; D might be TRBD1 (6 bases). The CDR3 spans 14 residues. CDR1 is MDHEN, CDR2 SYDVKM, per germline. Trimming shortened V by 7 bases and J by 3 bases, and 16 bases separated the two germline ends. This CDR3 reads CASNTQGKIYEQYF. CDR3 sequence (DNA): TGTGCCAGCAATACACAGGGAAAAATCTACGAGCAGTACTTC.

The chain links TRBV30 to TRBJ1-1; 8 bases are shared with TRBD1. Germline V CDR1 and CDR2: GTSNPN, SVGIG (reference sequence). J gave up 4 bases and V 4 bases, and 11 bases lay outside the gene matches. This CDR3 spans 15 amino acids. CDR3 sequence reads: CAWTLLGQGGTEAFF. CDR3 nucleotide sequence: TGTGCCTGGACTCTTCTCGGACAGGGCGGCACTGAAGCTTTCTTT.

V is TRBV30 and J is TRBJ2-7; D is perhaps TRBD2 (6 bases). Trimming took 0 bases from V and 3 from J, leaving 6 bases between them. This CDR3 comprises 12 residues. The germline gives CDR1 GTSNPN, CDR2 SVGIG (reference sequence). The CDR3 loop reads CAWSVTSYEQYF. In DNA, the CDR3 is TGTGCCTGGAGTGTGACTAGCTACGAGCAGTACTTC.

V is TRBV18 and J is TRBJ1-4; D may be TRBD1 (6 bases). The germline CDR1 and CDR2 sequences are KGHSH and LQKENI. Trimming took 4 bases from V and 8 from J, leaving 20 bases between them. CDR3 size: 16 residues. CDR3 loop: CASSRERQVRREKLFF. The CDR3 DNA is TGTGCCAGCTCACGGGAACGACAGGTCCGTCGCGAAAAACTGTTTTTT.

The rearrangement links TRBV7-9 to TRBJ2-1; D is ambiguous. CDR3 size: 15 residues. Germline V gene data show CDR1 as SEHNR and CDR2 as FQNEAQ (reference sequence). V dropped 4 bases and J dropped 4 bases, with 14 bases sitting between them. DNA of the CDR3: TGTGCCAGCAGCTCTCGCGTTATCAGTTACAATGAGCAGTTCTTC. Translating it yields CASSSRVISYNEQFF.

This chain connects TRBV18 to TRBJ2-6, with a tentative D call TRBD2 (6 bases). The CDR3 is made up of 17 amino acids. Trimming removed 2 bases from V and 0 bases from J, with 11 bases in between. Germline-derived CDR1 and CDR2 are KGHSH and LQKENI. The DNA of the CDR3 is TGTGCCAGCTCACCATATGGGAGGAACTCTGGGGCCAACGTCCTGACTTTC. Translation: CASSPYGRNSGANVLTF.

The V and J genes are TRBV2 and TRBJ1-5, with D tentatively TRBD1 (6 bases). The CDR3 totals 14 residues. V was cut by 3 bases and J by 6 bases, with 12 bases left in between. The germline V gene encodes CDR1 SNHLY and CDR2 FYNNEI. This chain's CDR3 is CASSEGARGQPQHF. The CDR3 DNA sequence: TGTGCCAGCAGTGAGGGGGCTCGAGGTCAGCCCCAGCATTTT.

V and J are TRBV10-2 and TRBJ2-7; D may be TRBD1 (5 bases). CDR3 length equals 14 residues. Germline assignment: CDR1 WSHSY and CDR2 SAAADI. The V end was cut by 4 bases, the J end by 6 bases, with 16 bases between. Here the CDR3 reads CASSVGRAVGEQYF. The CDR3 nucleotides are TGCGCCAGCAGTGTTGGCAGGGCGGTGGGCGAGCAGTACTTC.

This rearrangement joins TRBV12-3 or TRBV12-4 to TRBJ1-2; 7 bases are shared with TRBD1. Trimming removed 6 bases from V and 8 bases from J; junction bases left unmatched: 9. CDR3 size: 13 residues. The CDR3 spells CASRGPTGTGYTF. CDR3 in DNA: TGTGCCAGCAGGGGGCCGACAGGGACCGGCTACACCTTC.

The V gene is TRBV24-1, the J gene TRBJ2-3; TRBD2 might be the D (6 bases). V was trimmed by 3 bases and J by 0 bases, leaving 9 bases between them. The germline CDR1 and CDR2 sequences are KGHDR and SFDVKD. The CDR3 runs 15 residues. The CDR3 spells CATSDMSGSTDTQYF. The CDR3 nucleotides are TGTGCCACCAGTGATATGAGCGGGAGCACAGATACGCAGTATTTT.

This sequence joins TRBV6-5 and TRBJ1-1; D might be TRBD1 (6 bases). Germline CDR1 is MNHEY and CDR2 is SVGAGI. The length of the CDR3 is 14 residues. Between the trimmed V and J ends, which lost 2 bases and 5 bases, there was a span of 12 bases. CDR3 amino acids: CASSYLGQKTEAFF. Written as DNA, the CDR3 is TGTGCCAGCAGTTACCTCGGACAGAAGACTGAAGCTTTCTTT.

The chain joins TRBV19 to TRBJ2-5, with D unclear. The CDR3 is 13 amino acids. With 3 bases removed from V and 5 bases from J, the gap between germline ends came to 10 bases. Germline V gene sequence: CDR1 LNHDA, CDR2 SQIVND (reference sequence). The CDR3 DNA reads as TGTGCCAGTAGTATCCTACACGGGGAGACCCAGTACTTC. Translated: CASSILHGETQYF. The variable domain in full, with the rest retrieved from reference TRBV19 and TRBJ2-5, is DGGITQSPKYLFRKEGQNVTLSCEQNLNHDAMYWYRQDPGQGLRLIYYSQIVNDFQKGDIAEGYSVSREKKESFPLTVTSAQKNPTAFYLCASSILHGETQYFGPGTRLLVL.

This chain joins TRBV6-2 or TRBV6-3 and TRBJ1-1; the D gene is possibly TRBD1 (5 bases). Trimming shortened V by 0 bases and J by 7 bases, and 12 bases separated the two germline ends. The CDR3 totals 14 residues. The germline CDR1 and CDR2 sequences are MNHEY and SVGEGT. In nucleotides, the CDR3 is TGTGCCAGCAGTTACTCGGGGGGAATGGGTGAAGCTTTCTTT. The encoded protein is CASSYSGGMGEAFF.

This sequence joins TRBV6-2 or TRBV6-3 and TRBJ2-1; possible D gene TRBD2, 5 bases. The CDR3 loop spans 14 amino acids. CDR1 MNHEY and CDR2 SVGEGT come from the germline V gene. The V end lost 7 bases, the J end lost 7 bases, and 17 bases lay between the germline ends. The CDR3, as DNA: TGTGCCAGCACCCCGGACTCGACCCCTAATGAGCAGTTCTTC. Amino acids: CASTPDSTPNEQFF.

The V and J genes are TRBV19 and TRBJ1-5; D gene uncertain. Trimming left V 10 bases short and J 4 bases short, with 17 bases between. CDR1 is LNHDA, CDR2 SQIVND, per germline (reference sequence). This CDR3 comprises 14 residues. Here the CDR3 DNA reads TGTGCCACCGAAGACCTCCAACAGAATCAGCCCCAGCATTTT. Protein product: CATEDLQQNQPQHF.